This T cell receptor beta chain was recovered during a study of control samples from healthy donors and cancer patients. The germline V gene encodes CDR1 SGHDT and CDR2 YYEEEE. V was clipped by 4 bases and J by 3 bases; unmatched bases: 0. The CDR3 is made up of 12 amino acids. This clone was seen more than once but under ten times. TCRdb keeps only in-frame clones here, not all; method: immunoSEQ multiplex PCR. The sample carries 140,000 or so clones, approximately 92% recorded once. The rearrangement uses TRBV5-6 and TRBJ1-1; 7 bases agree with TRBD1. Specimen: blood. This TCR was recovered from a man in his thirties or forties in good health. The CDR3 DNA is TGTGCCAGCAGCGGACAGGACACTGAAGCTTTCTTT. Protein: CASSGQDTEAFF. The variable domain in full, completed from reference TRBV5-6 and TRBJ1-1, reads DAGVTQSPTHLIKTRGQQVTLRCSPKSGHDTVSWYQQALGQGPQFIFQYYEEEERQRGNFPDRFSGHQFPNYSSELNVNALLLGDSALYLCASSGQDTEAFFGQGTRLTVV.